This T cell receptor (beta chain) was identified during a study of shared clonotypes between healthy human individuals. Study observations and caveats: It was anticipated that sequencing depth would influence how many clonotypes donors shared.

As to this clone: The antigen is not known.

Measured with immunoSEQ multiplex PCR; TCRdb has only the in-frame clones, and not every one. The sample includes 640,000 or so clones, 60% to 80% seen only once; the top ten take 1.8%. V was cut by 4 bases and J by 10 bases, with 11 bases left in between. This CDR3 region has 12 residues. The V gene's germline CDR1 is MGHRA and CDR2 YSYEKL. This receptor was obtained from a woman aged 25 to 39 in good health. V usage is TRBV4-1 and J usage is TRBJ2-1; D uncertain. The sequencing sample was made of memory CD4+ T cells sorted from blood. Described subset: CD45RA-negative fraction. The CDR3 DNA sequence: TGCGCCAGCAGCCCAGCCGTGGGGGAGCAGTTCTTC. This sequence encodes CASSPAVGEQFF.